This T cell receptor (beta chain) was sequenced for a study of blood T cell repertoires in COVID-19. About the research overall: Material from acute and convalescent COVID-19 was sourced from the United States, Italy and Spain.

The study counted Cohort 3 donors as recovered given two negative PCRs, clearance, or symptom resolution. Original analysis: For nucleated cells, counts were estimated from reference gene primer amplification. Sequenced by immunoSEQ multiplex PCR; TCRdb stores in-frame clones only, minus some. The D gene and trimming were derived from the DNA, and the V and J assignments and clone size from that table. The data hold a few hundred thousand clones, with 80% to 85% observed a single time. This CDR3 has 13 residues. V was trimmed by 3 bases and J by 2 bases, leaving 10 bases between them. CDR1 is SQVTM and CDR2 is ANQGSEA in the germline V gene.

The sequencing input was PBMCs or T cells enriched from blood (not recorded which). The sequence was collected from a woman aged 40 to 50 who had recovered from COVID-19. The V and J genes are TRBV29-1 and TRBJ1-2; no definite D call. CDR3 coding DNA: TGCAGCGTTGAGTATGAGGGCAACTATGGCTACACCTTC. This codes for CSVEYEGNYGYTF.